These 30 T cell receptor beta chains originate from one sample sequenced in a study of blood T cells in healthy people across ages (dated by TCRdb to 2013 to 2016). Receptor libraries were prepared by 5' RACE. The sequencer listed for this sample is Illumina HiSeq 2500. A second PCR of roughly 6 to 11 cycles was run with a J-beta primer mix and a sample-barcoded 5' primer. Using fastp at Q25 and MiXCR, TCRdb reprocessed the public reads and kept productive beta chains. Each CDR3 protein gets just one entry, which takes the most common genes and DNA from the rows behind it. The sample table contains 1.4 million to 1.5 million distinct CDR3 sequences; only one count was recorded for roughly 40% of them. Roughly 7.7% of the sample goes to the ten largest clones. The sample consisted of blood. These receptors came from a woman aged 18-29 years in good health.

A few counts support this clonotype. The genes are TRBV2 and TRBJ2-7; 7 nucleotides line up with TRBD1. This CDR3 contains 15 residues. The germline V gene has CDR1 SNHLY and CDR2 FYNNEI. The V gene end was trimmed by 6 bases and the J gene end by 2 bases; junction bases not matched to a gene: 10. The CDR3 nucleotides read TGTGCCAGCAGCGAGATTGACAGGGATGCCTACGAGCAGTACTTC. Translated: CASSEIDRDAYEQYF.

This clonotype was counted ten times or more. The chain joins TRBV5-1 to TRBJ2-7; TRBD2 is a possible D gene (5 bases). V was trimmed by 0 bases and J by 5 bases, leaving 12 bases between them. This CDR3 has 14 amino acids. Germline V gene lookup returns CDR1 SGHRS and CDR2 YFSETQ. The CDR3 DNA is TGCGCCAGCAGCTTGGAACTAGAAGTAAACGAGCAGTACTTC. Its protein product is CASSLELEVNEQYF. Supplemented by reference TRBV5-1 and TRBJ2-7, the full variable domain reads KAGVTQTPRYLIKTRGQQVTLSCSPISGHRSVSWYQQTPGQGLQFLFEYFSETQRNKGNFPGRFSGRQFSNSRSEMNVSTLELGDSALYLCASSLELEVNEQYFGPGTRLTVT.

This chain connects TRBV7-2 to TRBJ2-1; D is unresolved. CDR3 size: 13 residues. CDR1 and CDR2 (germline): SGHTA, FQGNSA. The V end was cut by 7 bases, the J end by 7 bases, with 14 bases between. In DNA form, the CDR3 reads TGTGCCAGCACTTCCCCCTTAGGGAATGAGCAGTTCTTC. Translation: CASTSPLGNEQFF.

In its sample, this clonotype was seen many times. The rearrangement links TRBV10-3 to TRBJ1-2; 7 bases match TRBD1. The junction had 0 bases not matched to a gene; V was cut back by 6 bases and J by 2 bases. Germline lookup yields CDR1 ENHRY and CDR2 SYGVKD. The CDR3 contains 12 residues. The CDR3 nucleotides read TGTGCCATCAGACAGGGGAACTATGGCTACACCTTC. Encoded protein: CAIRQGNYGYTF.

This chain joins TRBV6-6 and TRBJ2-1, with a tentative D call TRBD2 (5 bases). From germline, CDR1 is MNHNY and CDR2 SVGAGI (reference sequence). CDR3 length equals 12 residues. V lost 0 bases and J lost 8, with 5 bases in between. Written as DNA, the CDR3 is TGTGCCAGCAGTTACTCGAGGGATGAGCAGTTCTTC. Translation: CASSYSRDEQFF.

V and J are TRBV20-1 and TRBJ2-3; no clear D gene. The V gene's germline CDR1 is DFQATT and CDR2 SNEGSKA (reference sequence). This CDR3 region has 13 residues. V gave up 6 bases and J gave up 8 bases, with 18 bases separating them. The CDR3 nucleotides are TGCAGTGCCGTTAACTCTTATTCGGTTACGCAGTATTTT. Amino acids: CSAVNSYSVTQYF.

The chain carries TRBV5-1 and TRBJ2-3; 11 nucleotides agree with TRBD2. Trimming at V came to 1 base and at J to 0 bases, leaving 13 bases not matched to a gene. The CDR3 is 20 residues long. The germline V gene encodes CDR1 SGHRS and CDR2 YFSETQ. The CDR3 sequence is CASSLFGRLAGGPSTDTQYF. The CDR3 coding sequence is TGCGCCAGCAGCTTGTTCGGCAGGCTAGCGGGGGGACCAAGCACAGATACGCAGTATTTT.

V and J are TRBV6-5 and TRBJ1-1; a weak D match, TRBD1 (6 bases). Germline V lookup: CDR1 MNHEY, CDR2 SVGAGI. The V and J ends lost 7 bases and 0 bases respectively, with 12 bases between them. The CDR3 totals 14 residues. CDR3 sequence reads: CASIQGGMNTEAFF. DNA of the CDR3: TGTGCCAGCATCCAAGGGGGGATGAACACTGAAGCTTTCTTT.

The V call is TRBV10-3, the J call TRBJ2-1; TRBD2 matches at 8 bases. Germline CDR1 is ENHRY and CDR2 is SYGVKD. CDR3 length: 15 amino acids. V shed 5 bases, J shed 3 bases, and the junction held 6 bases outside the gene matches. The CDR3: CAISRGGSFYNEQFF. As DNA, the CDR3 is TGTGCCATCAGTCGGGGGGGGTCTTTCTACAATGAGCAGTTCTTC.

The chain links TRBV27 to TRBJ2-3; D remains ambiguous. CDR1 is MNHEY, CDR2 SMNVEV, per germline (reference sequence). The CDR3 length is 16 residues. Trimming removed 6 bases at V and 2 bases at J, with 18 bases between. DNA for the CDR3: TGTGCCAGCAGGAGCCGGCGCCTGCTTTCCACAGATACGCAGTATTTT. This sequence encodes CASRSRRLLSTDTQYF.

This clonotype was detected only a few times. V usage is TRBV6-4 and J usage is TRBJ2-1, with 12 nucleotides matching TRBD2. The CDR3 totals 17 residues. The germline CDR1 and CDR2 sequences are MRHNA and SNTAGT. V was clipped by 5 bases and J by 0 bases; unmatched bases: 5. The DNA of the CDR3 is TGTGCCAGCAGTCGAACTAGCGGGAGGCCCTCCTACAATGAGCAGTTCTTC. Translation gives CASSRTSGRPSYNEQFF.

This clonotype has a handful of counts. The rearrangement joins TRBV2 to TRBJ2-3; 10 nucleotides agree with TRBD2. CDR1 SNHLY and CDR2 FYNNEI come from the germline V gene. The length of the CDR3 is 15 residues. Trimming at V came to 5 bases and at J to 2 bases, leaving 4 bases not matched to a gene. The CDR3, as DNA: TGTGCCAGCAGTCTAGCGGGGGTCGCCACAGATACGCAGTATTTT. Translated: CASSLAGVATDTQYF.

The CDR3 DNA reads as TGCAGTGCTAGAGATAGTAAGTTCACCTACGAGCAGTACTTC. It encodes CSARDSKFTYEQYF. This sequence joins TRBV20-1 and TRBJ2-7, with D unresolved. V was trimmed by 0 bases and J by 2 bases, leaving 11 bases between them. The CDR3 loop spans 14 amino acids. CDR1 and CDR2 from the germline V gene are DFQATT and SNEGSKA (reference sequence).

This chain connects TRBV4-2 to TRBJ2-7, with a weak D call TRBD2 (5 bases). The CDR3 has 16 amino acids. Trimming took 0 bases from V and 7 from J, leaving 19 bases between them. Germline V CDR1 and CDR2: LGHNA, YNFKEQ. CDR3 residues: CASSQEETTIHNEQYF. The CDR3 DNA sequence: TGTGCCAGCAGCCAAGAAGAGACTACAATCCACAATGAGCAGTACTTC.

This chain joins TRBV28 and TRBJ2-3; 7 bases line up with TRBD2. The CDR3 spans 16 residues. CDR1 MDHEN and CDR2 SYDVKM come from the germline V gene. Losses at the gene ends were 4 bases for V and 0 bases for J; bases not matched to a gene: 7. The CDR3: CASSSQRGSSTDTQYF. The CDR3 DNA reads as TGTGCCAGCAGTTCCCAGCGGGGATCGAGCACAGATACGCAGTATTTT.

The CDR3, as DNA: TGTGCCAGCAGTGAAGCGCTTCGGGGGAGCTATGGCTACACCTTC. It translates to CASSEALRGSYGYTF. The rearrangement uses TRBV6-1 and TRBJ1-2, with D tentatively TRBD1 (5 bases). Germline V gene data show CDR1 as MNHNS and CDR2 as SASEGT. The V end lost 0 bases, the J end lost 4 bases, and 12 bases lay between the germline ends. This CDR3 is built from 15 residues.

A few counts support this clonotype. For the CDR3, the DNA is TGTGCCAGCAGCTTAGCTGCTGACAGCCTATACGAGCAGTACTTC. Translating gives CASSLAADSLYEQYF. The chain carries TRBV7-6 and TRBJ2-7; D may be TRBD1 (5 bases). This CDR3 spans 15 amino acids. In germline, CDR1 is SGHVS, CDR2 FNYEAQ. Trimming shortened V by 0 bases and J by 4 bases, and 13 bases separated the two germline ends.

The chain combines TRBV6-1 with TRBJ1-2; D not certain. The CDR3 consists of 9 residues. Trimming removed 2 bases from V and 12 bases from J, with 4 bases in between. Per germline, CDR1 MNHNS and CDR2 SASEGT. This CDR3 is CASSERHTF. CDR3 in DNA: TGTGCCAGCAGTGAACGGCACACCTTC.

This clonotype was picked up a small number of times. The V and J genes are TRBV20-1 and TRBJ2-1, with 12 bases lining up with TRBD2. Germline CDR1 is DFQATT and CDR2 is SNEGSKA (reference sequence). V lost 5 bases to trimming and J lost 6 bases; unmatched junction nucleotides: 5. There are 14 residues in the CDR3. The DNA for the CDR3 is TGCAGTGCTGGAACTAGCGGGGGGCTCAATGAGCAGTTCTTC. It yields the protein CSAGTSGGLNEQFF.

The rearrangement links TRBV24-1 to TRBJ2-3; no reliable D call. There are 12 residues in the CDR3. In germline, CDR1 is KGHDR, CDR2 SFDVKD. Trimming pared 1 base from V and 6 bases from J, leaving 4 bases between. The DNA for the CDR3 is TGTGCCACCAGTGATTTTTCGGATACGCAGTATTTT. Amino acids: CATSDFSDTQYF.

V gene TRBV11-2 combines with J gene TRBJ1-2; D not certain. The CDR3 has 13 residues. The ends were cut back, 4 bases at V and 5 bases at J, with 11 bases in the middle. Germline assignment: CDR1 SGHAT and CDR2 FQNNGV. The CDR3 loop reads CASSYPDPYGYTF. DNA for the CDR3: TGTGCCAGCAGCTATCCGGACCCTTATGGCTACACCTTC. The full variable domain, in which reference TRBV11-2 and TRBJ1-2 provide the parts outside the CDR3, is EAGVAQSPRYKIIEKRQSVAFWCNPISGHATLYWYQQILGQGPKLLIQFQNNGVVDDSQLPKDRFSAERLKGVDSTLKIQPAKLEDSAVYLCASSYPDPYGYTFGSGTRLTVV.

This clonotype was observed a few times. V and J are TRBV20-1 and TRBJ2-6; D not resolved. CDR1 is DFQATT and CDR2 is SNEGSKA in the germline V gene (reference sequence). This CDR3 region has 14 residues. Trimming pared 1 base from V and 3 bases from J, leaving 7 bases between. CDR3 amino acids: CSARAGNGANVLTF. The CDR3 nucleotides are TGCAGTGCTAGAGCTGGGAATGGGGCCAACGTCCTGACTTTC.

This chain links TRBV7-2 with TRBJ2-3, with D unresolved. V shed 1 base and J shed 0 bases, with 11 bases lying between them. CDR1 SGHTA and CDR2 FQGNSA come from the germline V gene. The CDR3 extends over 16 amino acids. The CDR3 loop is CASSLGGATSTDTQYF. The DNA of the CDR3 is TGTGCCAGCAGCTTAGGGGGTGCAACTAGCACAGATACGCAGTATTTT.

The CDR3 region has the DNA TGTGCCAGCAGTCCACAGGGGGCTAATGAAAAACTGTTTTTT. This encodes CASSPQGANEKLFF. The chain employs TRBV12-3 or TRBV12-4 and TRBJ1-4; 8 nucleotides align to TRBD1. The CDR3 length is 14 residues. After removal of 5 bases from V and 3 bases from J, the junction contained 2 bases not matched to a gene.

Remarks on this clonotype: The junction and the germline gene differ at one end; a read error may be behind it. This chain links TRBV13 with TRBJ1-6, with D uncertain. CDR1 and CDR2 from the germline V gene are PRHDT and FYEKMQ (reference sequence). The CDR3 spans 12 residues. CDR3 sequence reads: CASSFGNSSLHF. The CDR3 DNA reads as TGTGCCAGCAGCTTTGGGAATTCATCCCTCCACTTT.

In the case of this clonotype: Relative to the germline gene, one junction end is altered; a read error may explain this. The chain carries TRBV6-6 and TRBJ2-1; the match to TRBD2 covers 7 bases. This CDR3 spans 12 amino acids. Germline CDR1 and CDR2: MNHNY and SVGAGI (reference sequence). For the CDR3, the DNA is TGCGCCAGCCGAGGGAGGGAAAATGAGCAGTTCTTC. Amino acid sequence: CASRGRENEQFF.

The CDR3 here is CASSKERSRGGSVEQFF. In nucleotides, the CDR3 is TGTGCCAGCAGCAAAGAGAGATCCAGGGGAGGTTCCGTGGAGCAGTTCTTC. The chain recombines TRBV21-1 with TRBJ2-1; the table's D call TRBD1 went unverified against the DNA. TRBV21-1 is a pseudogene. The CDR3 runs to 17 residues.

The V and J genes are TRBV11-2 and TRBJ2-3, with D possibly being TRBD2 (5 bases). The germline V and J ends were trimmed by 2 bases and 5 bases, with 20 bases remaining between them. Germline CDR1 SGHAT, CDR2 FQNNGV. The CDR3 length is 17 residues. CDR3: CASSLILWTSVEDTQYF. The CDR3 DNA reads TGTGCCAGCAGCTTAATCCTGTGGACTTCAGTAGAAGATACGCAGTATTTT. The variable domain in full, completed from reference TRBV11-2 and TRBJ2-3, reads EAGVAQSPRYKIIEKRQSVAFWCNPISGHATLYWYQQILGQGPKLLIQFQNNGVVDDSQLPKDRFSAERLKGVDSTLKIQPAKLEDSAVYLCASSLILWTSVEDTQYFGPGTRLTVL.

DNA for the CDR3: TGTGCCAGCAGCTTAAAAGGGTATGGCACAGATACGCAGTATTTT. Translated, it gives CASSLKGYGTDTQYF. The chain links TRBV7-2 to TRBJ2-3; no clear D gene. Germline V CDR1 and CDR2: SGHTA, FQGNSA. The CDR3 extends over 15 amino acids. Trimming stripped 2 bases from V and 1 base from J, with 10 bases between.

As DNA, the CDR3 is TGTGCCAGCAGTTGGTACAGGGCCTACGAGCAGTACTTC. Protein product: CASSWYRAYEQYF. The V call is TRBV27, the J call TRBJ2-5, with D perhaps matching TRBD1 (6 bases). The J call is doubtful: the DNA matches TRBJ2-7 better. Germline CDR1 and CDR2: MNHEY and SMNVEV (reference sequence). The CDR3 is made up of 13 amino acids.